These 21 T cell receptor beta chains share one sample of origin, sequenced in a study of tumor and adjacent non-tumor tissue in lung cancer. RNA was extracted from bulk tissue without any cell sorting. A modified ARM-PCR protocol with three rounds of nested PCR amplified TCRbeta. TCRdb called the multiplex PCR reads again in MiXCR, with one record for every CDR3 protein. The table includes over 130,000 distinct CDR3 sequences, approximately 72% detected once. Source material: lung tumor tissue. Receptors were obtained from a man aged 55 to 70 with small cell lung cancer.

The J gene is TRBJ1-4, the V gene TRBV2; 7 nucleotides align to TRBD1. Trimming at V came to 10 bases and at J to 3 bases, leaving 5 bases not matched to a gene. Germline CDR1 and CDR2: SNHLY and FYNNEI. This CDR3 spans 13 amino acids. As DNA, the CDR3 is TGTGCCACTCGACAGGGCCCTAATGAAAAACTGTTTTTT. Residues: CATRQGPNEKLFF. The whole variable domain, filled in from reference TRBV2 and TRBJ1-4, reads EPEVTQTPSHQVTQMGQEVILRCVPISNHLYFYWYRQILGQKVEFLVSFYNNEISEKSEIFDDQFSVERPDGSNFTLKIRSTKLEDSAMYFCATRQGPNEKLFFGSGTQLSVL.

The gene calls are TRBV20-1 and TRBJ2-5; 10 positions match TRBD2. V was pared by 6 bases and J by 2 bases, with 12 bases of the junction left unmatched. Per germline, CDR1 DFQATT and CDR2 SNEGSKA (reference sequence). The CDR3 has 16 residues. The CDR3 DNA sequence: TGCAGTGCCCCCTATTGGCTAGCGGGAGATCAAGAGACCCAGTACTTC. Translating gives CSAPYWLAGDQETQYF.

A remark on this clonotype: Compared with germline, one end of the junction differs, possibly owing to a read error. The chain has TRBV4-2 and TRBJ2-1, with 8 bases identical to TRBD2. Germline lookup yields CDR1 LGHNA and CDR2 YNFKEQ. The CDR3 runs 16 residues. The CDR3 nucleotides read TGTGCTAGCAGCCAAGCTGGGGCGGGAGGTCTATATGAGCAGCTCTTC. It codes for CASSQAGAGGLYEQLF.

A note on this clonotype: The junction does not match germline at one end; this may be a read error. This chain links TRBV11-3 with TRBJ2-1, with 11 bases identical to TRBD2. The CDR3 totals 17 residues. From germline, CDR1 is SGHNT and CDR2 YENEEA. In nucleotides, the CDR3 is TGTGCCATCAGCCCGGGAATAGCGGGAGGGCCCTACAATGAGCAGTTCTTC. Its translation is CAISPGIAGGPYNEQFF.

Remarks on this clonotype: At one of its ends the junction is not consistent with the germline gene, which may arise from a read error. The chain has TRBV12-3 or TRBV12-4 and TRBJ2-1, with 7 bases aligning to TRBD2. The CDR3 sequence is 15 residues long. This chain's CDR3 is CASSISWDYNDDQLF. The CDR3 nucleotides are TGTGCCAGCAGTATTTCCTGGGACTACAACGATGATCAGTTGTTC.

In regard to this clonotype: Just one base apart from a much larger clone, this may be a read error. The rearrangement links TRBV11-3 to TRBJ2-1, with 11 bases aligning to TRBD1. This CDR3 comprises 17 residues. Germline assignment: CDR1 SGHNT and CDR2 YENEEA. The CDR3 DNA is TGTGCCAGCAGCTTAGGTTCCGGGACAGGGGGACGAAATGAGCAGTCCTTC. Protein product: CASSLGSGTGGRNEQSF.

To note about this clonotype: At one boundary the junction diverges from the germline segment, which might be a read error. The CDR3 reads CAVSFSLNTEVFF. In nucleotides, the CDR3 is TGTGCCGTCAGCTTTTCACTGAACACTGAAGTTTTCTTT. V gene TRBV11-3 combines with J gene TRBJ1-1; D unresolved. CDR1 is SGHNT and CDR2 is YENEEA in the germline V gene. This CDR3 contains 13 residues.

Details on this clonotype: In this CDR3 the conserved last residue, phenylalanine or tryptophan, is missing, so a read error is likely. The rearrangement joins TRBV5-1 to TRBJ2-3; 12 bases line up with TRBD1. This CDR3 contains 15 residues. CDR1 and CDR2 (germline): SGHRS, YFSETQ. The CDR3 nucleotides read TGCGCTAGCAGCGTGGGACAGGGGGCAGCAGATACGCAGTATCTT. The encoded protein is CASSVGQGAADTQYL.

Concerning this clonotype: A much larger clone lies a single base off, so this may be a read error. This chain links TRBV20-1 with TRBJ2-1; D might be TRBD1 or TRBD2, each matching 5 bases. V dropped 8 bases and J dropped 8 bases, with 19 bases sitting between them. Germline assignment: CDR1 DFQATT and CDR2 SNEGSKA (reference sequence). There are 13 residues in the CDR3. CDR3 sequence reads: CSTRDGDMDEQFF. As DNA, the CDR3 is TGCAGTACCCGGGACGGGGATATGGATGAGCAGTTCTTC.

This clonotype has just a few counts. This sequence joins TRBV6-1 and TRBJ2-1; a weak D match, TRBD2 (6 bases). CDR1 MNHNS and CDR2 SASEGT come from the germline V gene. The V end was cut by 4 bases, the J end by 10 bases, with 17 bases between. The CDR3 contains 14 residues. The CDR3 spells CASSVTLAPLEQFF. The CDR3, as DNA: TGTGCCAGCAGTGTCACACTAGCCCCCTTAGAGCAGTTCTTC.

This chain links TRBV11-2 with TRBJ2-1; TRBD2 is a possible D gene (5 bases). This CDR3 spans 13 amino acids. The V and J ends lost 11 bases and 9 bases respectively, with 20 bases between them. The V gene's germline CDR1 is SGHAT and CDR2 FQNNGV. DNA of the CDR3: TGTGCCGGCGGCTTTATTGGTAGCGCTGAGCAGTTCTTC. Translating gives CAGGFIGSAEQFF. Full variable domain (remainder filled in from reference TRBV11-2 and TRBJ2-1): EAGVAQSPRYKIIEKRQSVAFWCNPISGHATLYWYQQILGQGPKLLIQFQNNGVVDDSQLPKDRFSAERLKGVDSTLKIQPAKLEDSAVYLCAGGFIGSAEQFFGPGTRLTVL.

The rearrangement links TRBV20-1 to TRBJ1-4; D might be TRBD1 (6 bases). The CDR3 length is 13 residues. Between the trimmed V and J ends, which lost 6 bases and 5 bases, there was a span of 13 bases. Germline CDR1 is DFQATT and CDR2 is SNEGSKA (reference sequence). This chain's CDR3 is CSAADSPNEKLFF. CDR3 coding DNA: TGCAGTGCCGCGGACAGTCCCAATGAAAAACTGTTTTTT.

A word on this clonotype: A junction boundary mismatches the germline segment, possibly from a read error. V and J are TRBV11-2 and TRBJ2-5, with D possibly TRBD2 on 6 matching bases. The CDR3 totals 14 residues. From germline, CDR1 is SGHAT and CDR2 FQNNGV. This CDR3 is CVSSFVRGRETQYF. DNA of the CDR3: TGTGTCAGCAGCTTTGTGCGGGGTAGAGAGACCCAGTATTTC.

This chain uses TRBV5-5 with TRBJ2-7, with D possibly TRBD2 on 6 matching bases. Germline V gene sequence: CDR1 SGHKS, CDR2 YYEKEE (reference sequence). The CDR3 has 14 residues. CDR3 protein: CASSSAGTQYDQYV. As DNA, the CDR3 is TGTGCCAGCAGCTCGGCAGGGACTCAGTACGATCAGTACGTC.

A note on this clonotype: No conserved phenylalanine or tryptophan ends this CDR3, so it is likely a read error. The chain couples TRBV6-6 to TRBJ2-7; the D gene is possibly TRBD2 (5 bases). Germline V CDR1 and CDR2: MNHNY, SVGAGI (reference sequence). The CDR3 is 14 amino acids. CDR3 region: CVSSPSSAFYEQYS. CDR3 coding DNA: TGTGTCAGCAGCCCCAGTAGCGCGTTCTACGAGCAGTACTCC.

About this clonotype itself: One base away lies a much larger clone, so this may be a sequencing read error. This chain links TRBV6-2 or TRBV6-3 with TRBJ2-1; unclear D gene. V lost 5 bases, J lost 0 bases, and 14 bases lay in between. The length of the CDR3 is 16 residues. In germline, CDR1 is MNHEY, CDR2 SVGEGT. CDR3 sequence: CASSVVGLPSYNEQFF. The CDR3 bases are TGTGCCAGCAGTGTGGTCGGGCTCCCCTCCTACAATGAGCAGTTCTTC.

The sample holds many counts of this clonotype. The CDR3 region is CSARVDTGELFF. The CDR3 bases are TGCAGTGCCCGGGTGGACACCGGGGAGCTGTTTTTT. The chain carries TRBV20-1 and TRBJ2-2; D remains unclear. Germline V lookup: CDR1 DFQATT, CDR2 SNEGSKA (reference sequence). V was cut by 6 bases and J by 3 bases, with 8 bases left in between. The CDR3 spans 12 residues.

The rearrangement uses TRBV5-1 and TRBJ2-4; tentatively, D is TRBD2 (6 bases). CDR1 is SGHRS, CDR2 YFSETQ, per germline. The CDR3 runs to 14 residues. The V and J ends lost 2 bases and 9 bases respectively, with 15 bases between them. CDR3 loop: CASSLRESPSIQYF. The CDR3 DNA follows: TGCGCCAGCAGCTTACGGGAGAGCCCCAGCATTCAGTACTTC.

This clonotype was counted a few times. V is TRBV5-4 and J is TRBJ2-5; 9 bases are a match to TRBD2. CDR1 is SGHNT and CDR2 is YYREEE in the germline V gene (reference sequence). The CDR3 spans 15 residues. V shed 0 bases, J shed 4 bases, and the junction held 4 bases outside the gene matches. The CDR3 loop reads CASSLGLAARETQYF. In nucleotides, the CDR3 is TGTGCCAGCAGCTTGGGACTAGCGGCAAGAGAGACCCAGTACTTC.

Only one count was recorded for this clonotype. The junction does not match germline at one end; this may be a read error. CDR3 residues: CSASTGIGYTF. DNA for the CDR3: TGTAGTGCTAGTACAGGGATCGGCTACACCTTC. This chain uses TRBV20-1 with TRBJ1-2, with D possibly matching TRBD1 (6 bases). The CDR3 loop spans 11 amino acids. Germline V lookup: CDR1 DFQATT, CDR2 SNEGSKA (reference sequence).

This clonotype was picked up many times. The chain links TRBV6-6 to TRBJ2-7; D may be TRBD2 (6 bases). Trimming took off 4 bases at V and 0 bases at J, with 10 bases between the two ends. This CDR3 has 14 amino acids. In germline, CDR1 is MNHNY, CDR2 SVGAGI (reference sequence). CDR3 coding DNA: TGTGCCAGCAGTTGGCTGGGGGGCTCCTACGAGCAGTACTTC. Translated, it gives CASSWLGGSYEQYF.